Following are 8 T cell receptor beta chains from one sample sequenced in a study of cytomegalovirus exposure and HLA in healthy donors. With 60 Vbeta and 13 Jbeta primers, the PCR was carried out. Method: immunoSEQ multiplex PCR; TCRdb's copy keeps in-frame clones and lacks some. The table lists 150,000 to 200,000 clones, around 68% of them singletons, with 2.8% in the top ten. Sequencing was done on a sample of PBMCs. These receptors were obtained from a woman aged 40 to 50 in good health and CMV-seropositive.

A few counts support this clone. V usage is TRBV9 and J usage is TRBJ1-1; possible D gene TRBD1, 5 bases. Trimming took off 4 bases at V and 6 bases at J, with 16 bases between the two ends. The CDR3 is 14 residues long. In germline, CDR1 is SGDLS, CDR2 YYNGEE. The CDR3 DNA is TGTGCCAGCAGCTTAAATCCGGGGGTCCCTGAAGCTTTCTTT. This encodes CASSLNPGVPEAFF.

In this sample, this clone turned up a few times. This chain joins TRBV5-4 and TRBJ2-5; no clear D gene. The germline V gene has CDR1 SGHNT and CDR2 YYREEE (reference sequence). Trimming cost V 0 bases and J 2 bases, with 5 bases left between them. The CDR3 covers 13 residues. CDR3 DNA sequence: TGTGCCAGCAGCTTGGGACTGCAAGAGACCCAGTACTTC. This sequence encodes CASSLGLQETQYF.

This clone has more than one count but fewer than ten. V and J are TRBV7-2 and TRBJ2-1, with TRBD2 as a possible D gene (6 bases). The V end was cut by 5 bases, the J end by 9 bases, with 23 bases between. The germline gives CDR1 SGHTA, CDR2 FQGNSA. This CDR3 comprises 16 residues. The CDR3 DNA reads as TGTGCCAGCAGCCCGGCCGCTCAGCGGGTGGCAAGTGAGCAGTTCTTC. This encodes CASSPAAQRVASEQFF.

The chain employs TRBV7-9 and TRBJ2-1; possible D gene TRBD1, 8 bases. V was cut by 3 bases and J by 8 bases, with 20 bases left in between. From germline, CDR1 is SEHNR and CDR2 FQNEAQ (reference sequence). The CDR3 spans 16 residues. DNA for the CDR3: TGTGCCAGCAGCTTTGAGAACAGGGGGGGGGTATATGAGCAGTTCTTC. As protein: CASSFENRGGVYEQFF.

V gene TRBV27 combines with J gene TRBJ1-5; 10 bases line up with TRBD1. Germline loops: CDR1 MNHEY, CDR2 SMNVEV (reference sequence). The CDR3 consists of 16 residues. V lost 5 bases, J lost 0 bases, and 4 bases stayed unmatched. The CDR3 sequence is CASSLTGGSSNQPQHF. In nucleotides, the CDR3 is TGTGCCAGCAGTCTGACAGGGGGCTCTAGCAATCAGCCCCAGCATTTT.

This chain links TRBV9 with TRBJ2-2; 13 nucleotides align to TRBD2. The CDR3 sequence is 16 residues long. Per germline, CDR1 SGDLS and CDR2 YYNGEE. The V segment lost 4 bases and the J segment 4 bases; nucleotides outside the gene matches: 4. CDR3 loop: CASSLRLAGGTGELFF. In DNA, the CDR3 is TGTGCCAGCAGCTTGCGACTAGCGGGAGGCACCGGGGAGCTGTTTTTT. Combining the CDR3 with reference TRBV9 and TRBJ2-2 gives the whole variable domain DSGVTQTPKHLITATGQRVTLRCSPRSGDLSVYWYQQSLDQGLQFLIQYYNGEERAKGNILERFSAQQFPDLHSELNLSSLELGDSALYFCASSLRLAGGTGELFFGEGSRLTVL.

The CDR3 loop is CSVGTGPNSPLHF. In nucleotides, the CDR3 is TGCAGCGTTGGGACAGGGCCAAATTCACCCCTCCACTTT. V is TRBV29-1 and J is TRBJ1-6; TRBD1 agrees at 8 bases. This CDR3 has 13 amino acids. From germline, CDR1 is SQVTM and CDR2 ANQGSEA. With 4 bases clipped from V and 7 bases from J, the junction kept 3 bases outside the gene matches.

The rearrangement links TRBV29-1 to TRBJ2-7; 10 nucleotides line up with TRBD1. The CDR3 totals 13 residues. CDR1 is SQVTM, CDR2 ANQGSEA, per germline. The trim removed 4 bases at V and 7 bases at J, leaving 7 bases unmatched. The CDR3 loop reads CSVVRTGGGEQYF. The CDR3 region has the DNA TGCAGCGTTGTGAGGACAGGGGGTGGGGAGCAGTACTTC.